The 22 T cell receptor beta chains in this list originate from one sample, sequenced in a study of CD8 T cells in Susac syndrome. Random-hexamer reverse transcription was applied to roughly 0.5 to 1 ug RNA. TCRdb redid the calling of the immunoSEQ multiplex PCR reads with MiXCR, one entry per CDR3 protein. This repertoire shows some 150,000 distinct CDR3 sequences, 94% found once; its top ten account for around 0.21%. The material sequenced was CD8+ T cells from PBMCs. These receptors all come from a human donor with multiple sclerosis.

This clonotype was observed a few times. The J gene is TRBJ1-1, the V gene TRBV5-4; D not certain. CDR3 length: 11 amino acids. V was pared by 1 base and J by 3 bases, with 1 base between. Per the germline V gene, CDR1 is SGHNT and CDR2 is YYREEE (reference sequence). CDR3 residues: CASSLYTEAFF. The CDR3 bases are TGTGCCAGCAGCTTGTACACTGAAGCTTTCTTT.

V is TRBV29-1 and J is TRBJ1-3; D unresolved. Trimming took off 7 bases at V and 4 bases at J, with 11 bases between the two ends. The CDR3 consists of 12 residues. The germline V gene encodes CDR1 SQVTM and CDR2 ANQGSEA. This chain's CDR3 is CSALGVGNTIYF. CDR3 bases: TGCAGCGCTCTCGGCGTAGGAAACACCATATATTTT.

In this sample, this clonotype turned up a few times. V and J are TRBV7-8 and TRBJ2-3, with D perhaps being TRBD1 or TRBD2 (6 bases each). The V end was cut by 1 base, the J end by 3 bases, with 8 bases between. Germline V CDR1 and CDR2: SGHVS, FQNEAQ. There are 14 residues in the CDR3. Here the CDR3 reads CASSLEGGTDTQYF. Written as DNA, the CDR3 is TGTGCCAGCAGCTTAGAGGGGGGAACAGATACGCAGTATTTT.

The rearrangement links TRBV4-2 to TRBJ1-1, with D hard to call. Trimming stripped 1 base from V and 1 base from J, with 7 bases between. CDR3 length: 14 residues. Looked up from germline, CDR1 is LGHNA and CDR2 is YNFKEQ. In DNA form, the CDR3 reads TGTGCCAGCAGCCAAGGCGCCGGGAACACTGAAGCTTTCTTT. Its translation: CASSQGAGNTEAFF.

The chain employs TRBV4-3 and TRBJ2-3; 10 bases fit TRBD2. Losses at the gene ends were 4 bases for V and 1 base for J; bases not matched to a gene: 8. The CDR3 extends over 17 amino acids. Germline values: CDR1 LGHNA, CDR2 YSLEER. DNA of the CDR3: TGCGCCAGCAGCCTCATTCCGGGGACTAGCGGCACAGATACGCAGTATTTT. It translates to CASSLIPGTSGTDTQYF.

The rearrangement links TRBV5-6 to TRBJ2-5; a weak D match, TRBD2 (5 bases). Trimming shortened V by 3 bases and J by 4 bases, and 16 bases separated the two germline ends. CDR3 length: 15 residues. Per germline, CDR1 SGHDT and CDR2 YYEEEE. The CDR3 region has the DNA TGTGCCAGCAGCTCCGTCGGGATACGGGGAGAGACCCAGTACTTC. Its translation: CASSSVGIRGETQYF.

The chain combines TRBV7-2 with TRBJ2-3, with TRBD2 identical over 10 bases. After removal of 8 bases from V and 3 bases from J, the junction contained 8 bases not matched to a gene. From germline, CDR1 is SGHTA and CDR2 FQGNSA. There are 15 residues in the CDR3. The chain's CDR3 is CASCGSGGATDTQYF. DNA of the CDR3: TGTGCCAGCTGCGGAAGCGGGGGGGCAACAGATACGCAGTATTTT.

CDR3 sequence reads: CASSDQGFRELFF. For the CDR3, the DNA is TGTGCCAGCAGCGACCAGGGTTTCAGGGAGCTGTTTTTT. The chain has TRBV7-9 and TRBJ2-2; tentative D call: TRBD1 (5 bases). The CDR3 is 13 amino acids. Between the trimmed V and J ends, which lost 5 bases and 9 bases, there was a span of 13 bases. Germline CDR1 reads SEHNR; CDR2 reads FQNEAQ (reference sequence).

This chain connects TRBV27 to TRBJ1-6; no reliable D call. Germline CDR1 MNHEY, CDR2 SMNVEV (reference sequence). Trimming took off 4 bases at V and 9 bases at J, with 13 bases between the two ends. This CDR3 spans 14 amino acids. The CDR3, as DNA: TGTGCCAGCAGTTCGGCACTAGTAGTTTCACCCCTCCACTTT. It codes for CASSSALVVSPLHF.

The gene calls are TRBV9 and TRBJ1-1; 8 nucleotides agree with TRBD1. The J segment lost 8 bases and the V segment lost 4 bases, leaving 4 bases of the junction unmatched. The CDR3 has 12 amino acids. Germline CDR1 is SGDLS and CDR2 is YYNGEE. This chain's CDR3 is CASSRDRGEAFF. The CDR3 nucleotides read TGTGCCAGCAGCCGTGACAGGGGAGAAGCTTTCTTT.

This chain's CDR3 is CASSFTSNEQFF. The CDR3 nucleotides read TGTGCCAGCAGTTTTACTAGCAATGAGCAGTTCTTC. This chain joins TRBV12-3 or TRBV12-4 and TRBJ2-1; a possible D gene is TRBD2 (5 bases). Trimming cost V 3 bases and J 6 bases, with 6 bases left between them. The CDR3 extends over 12 amino acids.

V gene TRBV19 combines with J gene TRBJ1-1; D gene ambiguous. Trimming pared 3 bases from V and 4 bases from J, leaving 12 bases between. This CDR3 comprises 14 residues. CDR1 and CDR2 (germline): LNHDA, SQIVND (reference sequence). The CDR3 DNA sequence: TGTGCCAGTAGTATTACCCTTGGGAGCACTGAAGCTTTCTTT. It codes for CASSITLGSTEAFF. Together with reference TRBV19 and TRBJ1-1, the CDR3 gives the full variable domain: DGGITQSPKYLFRKEGQNVTLSCEQNLNHDAMYWYRQDPGQGLRLIYYSQIVNDFQKGDIAEGYSVSREKKESFPLTVTSAQKNPTAFYLCASSITLGSTEAFFGQGTRLTVV.

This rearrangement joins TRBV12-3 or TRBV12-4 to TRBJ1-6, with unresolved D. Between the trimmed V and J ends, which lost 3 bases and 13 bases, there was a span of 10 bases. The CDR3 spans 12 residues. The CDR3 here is CASSFSLRPLHF. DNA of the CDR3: TGTGCCAGCAGTTTCTCCCTTCGGCCCCTCCACTTT.

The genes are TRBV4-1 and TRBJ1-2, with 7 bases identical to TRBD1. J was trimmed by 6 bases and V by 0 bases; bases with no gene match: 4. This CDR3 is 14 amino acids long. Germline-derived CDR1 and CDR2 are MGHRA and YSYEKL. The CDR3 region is CASSQEGTVHGYTF. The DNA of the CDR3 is TGCGCCAGCAGCCAAGAAGGGACAGTGCATGGCTACACCTTC.

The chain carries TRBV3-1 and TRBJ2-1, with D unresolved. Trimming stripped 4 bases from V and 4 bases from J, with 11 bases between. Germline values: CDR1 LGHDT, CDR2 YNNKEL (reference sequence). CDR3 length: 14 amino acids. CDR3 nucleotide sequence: TGTGCCAGCAGCCCCGAAGGCCGGTACAATGAGCAGTTCTTC. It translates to CASSPEGRYNEQFF.

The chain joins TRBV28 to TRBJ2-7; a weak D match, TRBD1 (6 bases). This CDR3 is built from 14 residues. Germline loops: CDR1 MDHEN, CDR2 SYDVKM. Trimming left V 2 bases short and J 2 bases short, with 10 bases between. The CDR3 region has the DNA TGTGCCAGCAGTTTAAACAGGGCCACCTACGAGCAGTACTTC. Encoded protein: CASSLNRATYEQYF.

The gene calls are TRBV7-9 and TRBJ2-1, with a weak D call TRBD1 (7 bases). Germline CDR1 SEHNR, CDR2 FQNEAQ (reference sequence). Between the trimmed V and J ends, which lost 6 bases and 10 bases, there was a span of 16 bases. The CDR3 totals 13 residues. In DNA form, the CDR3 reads TGTGCCAGCAGAGGACCTCAGGGGGGCGAGCAGTTCTTC. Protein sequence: CASRGPQGGEQFF.

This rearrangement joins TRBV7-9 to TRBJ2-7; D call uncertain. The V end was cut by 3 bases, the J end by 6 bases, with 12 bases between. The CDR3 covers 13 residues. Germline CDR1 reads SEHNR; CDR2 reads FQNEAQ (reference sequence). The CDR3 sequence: CASSFRAKAEQYF. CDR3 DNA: TGTGCCAGCAGCTTTCGGGCGAAAGCCGAGCAGTACTTC.

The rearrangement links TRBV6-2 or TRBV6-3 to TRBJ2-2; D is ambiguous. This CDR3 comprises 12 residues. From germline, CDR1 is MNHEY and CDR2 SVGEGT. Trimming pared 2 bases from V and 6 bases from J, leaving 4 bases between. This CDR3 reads CASSYPAGELFF. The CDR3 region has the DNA TGTGCCAGCAGTTACCCCGCCGGGGAGCTGTTTTTT.

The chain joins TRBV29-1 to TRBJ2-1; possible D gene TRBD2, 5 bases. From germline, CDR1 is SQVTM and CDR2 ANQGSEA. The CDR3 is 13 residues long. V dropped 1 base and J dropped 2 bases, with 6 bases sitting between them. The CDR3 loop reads CSVEGGTYNEQFF. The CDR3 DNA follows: TGCAGCGTTGAAGGAGGGACCTACAATGAGCAGTTCTTC.

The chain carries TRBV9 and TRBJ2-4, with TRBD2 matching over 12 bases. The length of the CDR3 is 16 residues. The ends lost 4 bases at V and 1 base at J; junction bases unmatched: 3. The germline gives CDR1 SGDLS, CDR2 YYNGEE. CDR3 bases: TGTGCCAGCAGCCTCGGACTAGCGGGGGCCAAAAACATTCAGTACTTC. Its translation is CASSLGLAGAKNIQYF.

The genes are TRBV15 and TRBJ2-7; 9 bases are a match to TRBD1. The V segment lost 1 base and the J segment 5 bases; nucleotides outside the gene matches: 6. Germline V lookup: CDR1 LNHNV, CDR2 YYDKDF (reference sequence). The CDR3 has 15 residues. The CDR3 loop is CATSRGRDRADEQYF. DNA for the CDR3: TGTGCCACCAGCAGAGGAAGGGACAGGGCGGACGAGCAGTACTTC.